The 14 T cell receptor beta chains below all came from one sample that was sequenced in a study of shared clonotypes between healthy human individuals. Sequenced by immunoSEQ multiplex PCR; TCRdb stores in-frame clones only, minus some. This table holds around 450,000 clones, roughly 80% found once. What was sequenced was PBMCs. The receptors come from a woman in her forties in good health. Some clones in this sample may be carry-over from other donors' samples.

The genes are TRBV27 and TRBJ2-7; 9 bases match TRBD2. J gave up 2 bases and V 6 bases, and 5 bases lay outside the gene matches. Germline CDR1 is MNHEY and CDR2 is SMNVEV (reference sequence). This CDR3 spans 14 amino acids. The CDR3 sequence: CASSPSGNPYEQYF. DNA for the CDR3: TGTGCCAGCAGCCCTAGCGGGAACCCCTACGAGCAGTACTTC.

The genes are TRBV19 and TRBJ2-1; unclear D gene. There are 13 residues in the CDR3. The germline V and J ends were trimmed by 0 bases and 15 bases, with 15 bases remaining between them. Germline V gives CDR1 LNHDA, CDR2 SQIVND (reference sequence). For the CDR3, the DNA is TGTGCCAGTAGTATAGATTACAACGGTCCGATGTTCTTC. Translated: CASSIDYNGPMFF.

The gene calls are TRBV7-2 and TRBJ2-1; the D call may be TRBD1 or TRBD2 (5 bases each). The germline CDR1 and CDR2 sequences are SGHTA and FQGNSA. This CDR3 contains 13 residues. V was shortened by 5 bases and J by 9 bases, with 14 bases between the two germline ends. CDR3 region: CASSPGPRVEQFF. The CDR3 nucleotides are TGTGCCAGCAGCCCGGGACCGAGGGTTGAGCAGTTCTTC.

The table lists this clone with a count of one. The chain links TRBV28 to TRBJ1-3; TRBD1 might be the D (6 bases). Germline-derived CDR1 and CDR2 are MDHEN and SYDVKM. V was shortened by 6 bases and J by 2 bases, with 14 bases between the two germline ends. The CDR3 contains 15 residues. CDR3: CASSPTGSAGNTIYF. CDR3 DNA: TGTGCCAGCAGCCCCACAGGGTCGGCTGGAAACACCATATATTTT.

J is TRBJ2-1 and V is TRBV18; D gene ambiguous. Trimming pared 0 bases from V and 6 bases from J, leaving 6 bases between. This CDR3 is 13 amino acids long. Germline CDR1 reads KGHSH; CDR2 reads LQKENI. CDR3 sequence (DNA): TGTGCCAGCTCACCACCGATGGGCAATGAGCAGTTCTTC. Translated: CASSPPMGNEQFF.

This chain connects TRBV2 to TRBJ1-2, with D unresolved. This CDR3 has 12 residues. Between the trimmed V and J ends, which lost 6 bases and 8 bases, there was a span of 13 bases. CDR1 is SNHLY, CDR2 FYNNEI, per germline. The CDR3 here is CASSFRGYGYTF. The CDR3 DNA sequence: TGTGCCAGCAGCTTCCGGGGATACGGCTACACCTTC.

There are a few counts of this clone. The rearrangement links TRBV4-2 to TRBJ2-7, with 14 bases aligning to TRBD2. The CDR3 covers 17 residues. CDR1 is LGHNA and CDR2 is YNFKEQ in the germline V gene. With V trimmed by 3 bases and J by 1 base, 5 bases remained unmatched. CDR3 region: CASSHGTSGGGSYEQYF. In nucleotides, the CDR3 is TGTGCCAGCAGCCATGGGACTAGCGGGGGCGGATCCTACGAGCAGTACTTC.

The chain combines TRBV19 with TRBJ1-1, with a tentative D call TRBD1 (5 bases). Between the trimmed V and J ends, which lost 10 bases and 5 bases, there was a span of 17 bases. This CDR3 spans 13 amino acids. Germline CDR1 reads LNHDA; CDR2 reads SQIVND (reference sequence). CDR3 DNA: TGTGCCACCCGAGGGGCGCGAGGGACTGAAGCTTTCTTT. Its protein is CATRGARGTEAFF.

The chain joins TRBV27 to TRBJ2-1; D might be TRBD2 (5 bases). The germline V and J ends were trimmed by 6 bases and 4 bases, with 10 bases remaining between them. The V gene's germline CDR1 is MNHEY and CDR2 SMNVEV (reference sequence). CDR3 length: 13 amino acids. The CDR3 region has the DNA TGTGCCAGCAGCTCGGAGGCTTACAATGAGCAGTTCTTC. This sequence encodes CASSSEAYNEQFF.

The V and J genes are TRBV9 and TRBJ1-2; tentative D call: TRBD1 (5 bases). V gave up 1 base and J gave up 1 base, with 20 bases separating them. Per germline, CDR1 SGDLS and CDR2 YYNGEE. This CDR3 region has 18 residues. CDR3 nucleotide sequence: TGTGCCAGCAGCGTAACCCACGGGGACCCCTTCGGTAACTATGGCTACACCTTC. The encoded protein is CASSVTHGDPFGNYGYTF. Drawing the rest from reference TRBV9 and TRBJ1-2, the complete variable domain is DSGVTQTPKHLITATGQRVTLRCSPRSGDLSVYWYQQSLDQGLQFLIQYYNGEERAKGNILERFSAQQFPDLHSELNLSSLELGDSALYFCASSVTHGDPFGNYGYTFGSGTRLTVV.

This rearrangement joins TRBV9 to TRBJ2-1, with D tentatively TRBD1 or TRBD2 (5 bases each). Deletions cut 3 bases from V and 4 bases from J, with 14 bases between. The CDR3 runs to 15 residues. Per the germline V gene, CDR1 is SGDLS and CDR2 is YYNGEE. The CDR3 spells CASSDGDPGYNEQFF. CDR3 in DNA: TGTGCCAGCAGCGACGGGGACCCTGGATACAATGAGCAGTTCTTC.

The chain employs TRBV27 and TRBJ2-7; D perhaps matches TRBD2 (6 bases). The CDR3 runs to 15 residues. Trimming left V 5 bases short and J 4 bases short, with 18 bases between. The germline V gene encodes CDR1 MNHEY and CDR2 SMNVEV (reference sequence). The CDR3 loop is CASSPRGTEGYEQYF. The CDR3 bases are TGTGCCAGCAGTCCTCGGGGCACGGAGGGTTACGAGCAGTACTTC.

This clone has a handful of counts. The chain links TRBV30 to TRBJ1-6, with 8 bases lining up with TRBD1. Germline lookup yields CDR1 GTSNPN and CDR2 SVGIG (reference sequence). The CDR3 runs to 15 residues. Germline trimming cut 0 bases from V and 9 bases from J; bases unmatched to any gene: 7. This chain's CDR3 is CAWSVVDREASPLHF. CDR3 DNA sequence: TGTGCCTGGAGTGTAGTGGACAGGGAGGCTTCACCCCTCCACTTT.

This sequence joins TRBV27 and TRBJ2-5; D may be TRBD2 (6 bases). V was pared by 6 bases and J by 2 bases, with 10 bases between. Germline V gene data show CDR1 as MNHEY and CDR2 as SMNVEV (reference sequence). This CDR3 has 13 amino acids. In DNA form, the CDR3 reads TGTGCCAGCAGGGGGACTGCACAAGAGACCCAGTACTTC. It translates to CASRGTAQETQYF.